This is a list of T cell receptor beta chains from one sample in a study of CD8+ T cells in alopecia areata. This table comes from immunoSEQ multiplex PCR, and its TCRdb copy is limited to in-frame clones, with some not included. This sample has 270,000 or so clones, with roughly 64% found just once. Sequencing was performed on CD4+ T cells sorted from blood, taken at week 24, from a patient treated with tofacitinib. These receptors were collected from a human donor with alopecia areata. Both conserved end residues are part of each CDR3. D genes are given only for firm matches. A row's size may be missing; if present it is once, few, many or a size class.

V	size	J	D	DNA	CDR3
TRBV5-6	-	TRBJ2-3	-	TGTGCCAGCAGCAGACAACCAGATACGCAGTATTTT	CASSRQPDTQYF
TRBV2	-	TRBJ2-1	-	TGTGCCAGCAGTGAGACAGGACCACTCTACAATGAGCAGTTCTTC	CASSETGPLYNEQFF
TRBV5-1	few	TRBJ1-3	-	TGCGCCAGCAGCTTCGGCGGAGAAAACACCATATATTTT	CASSFGGENTIYF
TRBV20-1	few	TRBJ1-1	-	TGCAGTGCGAATTCGAACACTGAAGCTTTCTTT	CSANSNTEAFF
TRBV4-2	-	TRBJ1-2	TRBD1	TGTGCCAGCAGCCAAGGGCCTCGAGGACAGGGGGCAAGAAGTGGCTACACCTTC	CASSQGPRGQGARSGYTF
TRBV18	-	TRBJ2-1	-	TGTGCCAGCTCATCGACACGGACCAATGAGCAGTTCTTC	CASSSTRTNEQFF
TRBV5-1	few	TRBJ2-1	-	TGCGCCAGCAGCGTTTCTGGACGGAACAATGAGCAGTTCTTC	CASSVSGRNNEQFF
TRBV23-1	-	TRBJ2-7	-	TGCGCCAGCAGTCAATCGCCCTGGGGCGAGCAGTACTTC	CASSQSPWGEQYF
TRBV7-8	-	TRBJ1-2	-	TGTGCCAGCACCTTAGTGGGGGCCTCTAACTATGGCTACACCTTC	CASTLVGASNYGYTF
TRBV29-1	-	TRBJ2-2	-	TGCAGCGTTGGACAGTCGAACACCGGGGAGCTGTTTTTT	CSVGQSNTGELFF
TRBV4-3	-	TRBJ2-7	TRBD2	TGCGCCAGCAGCCATGACGGACTAGCGGGGGCCTACGAGCAGTACTTC	CASSHDGLAGAYEQYF
TRBV6-6	few	TRBJ2-3	-	TGTGCCAGCAACGGACCCCCGCCACTCAATACGCAGTATTTT	CASNGPPPLNTQYF
TRBV7-2	-	TRBJ2-3	-	TGTGCCAGCAGGAACACGGGGGCCGGAGGCACAGATACGCAGTATTTT	CASRNTGAGGTDTQYF
TRBV5-1	few	TRBJ1-1	-	TGCGCCAGCAGCCCGACCGGGGCCCAGAACACTGAAGCTTTCTTT	CASSPTGAQNTEAFF
TRBV6-5	-	TRBJ1-6	TRBD1	TGTGCCAGCAGTTACAGGGGACAGAGGGACGTTTCCCTCCACTTT	CASSYRGQRDVSLHF
TRBV7-2	few	TRBJ1-4	-	TGTGCCAGCAGCTCCTTAATGGGAAAACTGTTTTTT	CASSSLMGKLFF
TRBV7-9	-	TRBJ1-6	TRBD1	TGTGCCAGCAGCCAGGGACAGGGTAATTCACCCCTCCACTTT	CASSQGQGNSPLHF
TRBV25-1	-	TRBJ1-2	-	TGTGCCAGCAGTGAATTGAACTATGGCTACACCTTC	CASSELNYGYTF
TRBV25-1	-	TRBJ1-5	-	TGTGCCAGCAGTGAGTATTATAGCAATCAGCCCCAGCATTTT	CASSEYYSNQPQHF
TRBV5-6	-	TRBJ1-1	-	TGTGCCAGCAGCCCACAGGGAAGAGGGACTGAAGCTTTCTTT	CASSPQGRGTEAFF
TRBV4-1	few	TRBJ2-1	TRBD2	TGCGCCAGCAGCCAGGAAAAGCGGGGGGGCTACAATGAGCAGTTCTTC	CASSQEKRGGYNEQFF
TRBV5-1	-	TRBJ1-2	TRBD1	TGCGCCAGCAGCCCGACAGGGGAGGATCATGGCTACACCTTC	CASSPTGEDHGYTF
TRBV6-5	-	TRBJ1-1	-	TGTGCCAGCAGCCAGGGAGGGCGGAACACTGAAGCTTTCTTT	CASSQGGRNTEAFF
TRBV29-1	once	TRBJ2-5	TRBD1	TGCAGCGTCGATGGACAGGGAGAGACCCAGTACTTC	CSVDGQGETQYF
TRBV29-1	-	TRBJ2-7	-	TGCAGCGTTGGGTTGAGGTTGACCTCCTACGAGCAGTACTTC	CSVGLRLTSYEQYF
TRBV5-6	-	TRBJ1-4	TRBD1	TGTGCCAGCAGCGTACGACAGGGGGCCAGTGAAAAACTGTTTTTT	CASSVRQGASEKLFF
TRBV30	once	TRBJ2-7	-	TGTGCCTGGGGACGGGGCTACGAGCAGTACTTC	CAWGRGYEQYF
TRBV30	-	TRBJ2-4	-	TGTGCCTGGAGTGTAGAGGCGTTATTAGCCAAAAACATTCAGTACTTC	CAWSVEALLAKNIQYF
TRBV5-1	-	TRBJ2-5	TRBD1	TGCGCCAGCAGCTTGGGGGGACAGAGCCAAGAGACCCAGTACTTC	CASSLGGQSQETQYF
TRBV29-1	few	TRBJ2-1	-	TGCAGCGTTGATCGCGACGGGCAGTTCTTC	CSVDRDGQFF
TRBV30	-	TRBJ2-7	TRBD1	TGTGCCTGGGCAAGACAGGGTGCCTACGAGCAGTACTTC	CAWARQGAYEQYF
TRBV28	-	TRBJ2-4	TRBD2	TGTGCCAGCAGTCCTGGGGGGGTAGCCAAAAACATTCAGTACTTC	CASSPGGVAKNIQYF